This paragraph covers one TCR beta chain sequence. The antigen remains unidentified. Via MiXCR, TCRdb re-called the RT-PCR reads, giving one row per CDR3 protein. Of a few hundred thousand distinct CDR3 sequences listed, about 15% are singletons. The entry originates in a study of response to subunit inactivated influenza vaccine. This CDR3 contains 12 residues. Between the trimmed V and J ends, which lost 5 bases and 10 bases, there was a span of 12 bases. Study-wide results and limits: It was suggested by the authors that few new T cells are recruited by each seasonal influenza vaccination.

The chain is built from TRBV12-3 or TRBV12-4 and TRBJ2-1, with a tentative D call TRBD2 (5 bases). The sequence derives from a man in his fifties or sixties who received an inactivated influenza vaccine. The sequences come from PBMCs from blood, collected roughly 12 days after vaccination. The CDR3 DNA follows: TGTGCCAGCAGTACTAGGATTCGGGAGCAGTTCTTC. It is translated as CASSTRIREQFF.